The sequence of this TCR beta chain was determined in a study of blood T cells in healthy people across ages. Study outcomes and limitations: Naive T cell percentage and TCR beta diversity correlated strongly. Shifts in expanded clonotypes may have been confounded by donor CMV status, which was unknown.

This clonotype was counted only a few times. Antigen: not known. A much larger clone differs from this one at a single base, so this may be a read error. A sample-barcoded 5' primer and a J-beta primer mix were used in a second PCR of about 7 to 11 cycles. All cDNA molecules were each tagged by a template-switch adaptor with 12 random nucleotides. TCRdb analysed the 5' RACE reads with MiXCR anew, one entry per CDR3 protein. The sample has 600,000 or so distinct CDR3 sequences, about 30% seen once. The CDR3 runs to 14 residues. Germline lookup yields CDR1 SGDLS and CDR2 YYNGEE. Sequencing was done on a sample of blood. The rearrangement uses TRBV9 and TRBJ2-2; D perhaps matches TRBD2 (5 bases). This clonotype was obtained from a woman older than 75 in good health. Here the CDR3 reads CASSVMSNTGERFF. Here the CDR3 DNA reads TGTGCCAGCAGCGTAATGTCGAACACCGGGGAGCGGTTTTTT.